This T cell receptor beta chain originates from a study of graft-versus-host responses after intestinal transplantation. Study-level information: Isolated intestinal, liver-intestinal, or multivisceral transplants had been given to the recipients.

The V and J ends lost 6 bases and 6 bases respectively, with 12 bases between them. This CDR3 region has 13 residues. From germline, CDR1 is MDHEN and CDR2 SYDVKM. Points on this clone: No antigen is known for it.

Processing was applied to graft tissue in order to liberate intraepithelial and lamina propria lymphocytes. Study-wide results and caveats: Allograft graft-versus-host to host-versus-graft clonal ratios ran high in patients with graft-donor T cell macrochimerism. With peak circulating GvH clone levels came an association with early post-transplant HvG declines.

Sequenced by immunoSEQ multiplex PCR; TCRdb stores in-frame clones only, minus some. The sample lists tens of thousands of clones; around 87% were seen once. This material consisted of ileum tissue, taken approximately 210 days after intestinal transplant. The clonotype originates from a human patient who received an intestinal transplant, so some T cells may come from the graft donor. The chain combines TRBV28 with TRBJ1-5, with a tentative D call TRBD1 (5 bases). Written as DNA, the CDR3 is TGTGCCAGCAGGCCGGGGGGTAGTCAGCCCCAGCATTTT. This codes for CASRPGGSQPQHF.